The rows below give T cell receptor beta chains drawn from one sample of a study of long-term antiretroviral therapy in people with HIV. TCRdb keeps only in-frame clones here, not all; method: immunoSEQ multiplex PCR. Of approximately 20,000 clones detected, about 88% appear once; the ten largest clones hold about 8%. Here the sequenced sample was unsorted PBMCs, taken 0.9 years after starting antiretroviral therapy. The source is a man aged 18 to 35 with HIV. Both conserved end residues are part of each CDR3. The order of the fields is J gene, clone size, V gene, D gene, CDR3 protein, CDR3 DNA. A D gene is named only where the DNA matches it firmly. Size values are once, few and many counts, or a class for expanded clones, and some rows have none.

j_call: TRBJ1-1; clone_size: -; v_call: TRBV9; d_call: -; cdr3_aa: CASSPSPTGQNTEAFF; cdr3_nt: TGTGCCAGCAGCCCTAGCCCGACAGGACAGAACACTGAAGCTTTCTTT
j_call: TRBJ2-3; clone_size: once; v_call: TRBV7-9; d_call: -; cdr3_aa: CASSLVSTTDTQYF; cdr3_nt: TGTGCCAGCAGCTTAGTCTCAACCACAGATACGCAGTATTTT
j_call: TRBJ1-6; clone_size: few; v_call: TRBV30; d_call: -; cdr3_aa: CAWDRQDHSPLHF; cdr3_nt: TGTGCCTGGGACCGACAGGACCATTCACCCCTCCACTTT
j_call: TRBJ1-3; clone_size: once; v_call: TRBV11-2; d_call: -; cdr3_aa: CASSFYHISGNTIYF; cdr3_nt: TGTGCCAGCAGCTTTTATCACATCTCTGGAAACACCATATATTTT
j_call: TRBJ2-3; clone_size: -; v_call: TRBV27; d_call: -; cdr3_aa: CASSLNNYRVSTDTQYF; cdr3_nt: TGTGCCAGCAGTCTCAATAACTACAGGGTTAGCACAGATACGCAGTATTTT
j_call: TRBJ1-1; clone_size: few; v_call: TRBV4-1; d_call: -; cdr3_aa: CASSQDRSPNTEAFF; cdr3_nt: TGCGCCAGCAGCCAAGATAGGAGCCCGAACACTGAAGCTTTCTTT
j_call: TRBJ2-4; clone_size: once; v_call: TRBV15; d_call: -; cdr3_aa: CATMEGEGLAKNIQYF; cdr3_nt: TGTGCCACCATGGAAGGAGAGGGCCTAGCCAAAAACATTCAGTACTTC
j_call: TRBJ2-7; clone_size: -; v_call: TRBV7-9; d_call: TRBD1; cdr3_aa: CASSLEYRGHEQYF; cdr3_nt: TGTGCCAGCAGCTTAGAGTACAGGGGCCACGAGCAGTACTTC
j_call: TRBJ1-1; clone_size: -; v_call: TRBV19; d_call: -; cdr3_aa: CATRAGAMNTEAFF; cdr3_nt: TGTGCCACCCGGGCAGGGGCCATGAACACTGAAGCTTTCTTT
j_call: TRBJ2-2; clone_size: -; v_call: TRBV29-1; d_call: -; cdr3_aa: CSCLSGNTGELFF; cdr3_nt: TGCAGCTGTCTCAGTGGAAACACCGGGGAGCTGTTTTTT
j_call: TRBJ1-2; clone_size: -; v_call: TRBV7-2; d_call: -; cdr3_aa: CASSLRGGYTF; cdr3_nt: TGTGCCAGCAGCTTACGAGGTGGCTACACCTTC
j_call: TRBJ1-1; clone_size: -; v_call: TRBV19; d_call: TRBD1; cdr3_aa: CASWGLGTGRNTEAFF; cdr3_nt: TGTGCCAGTTGGGGTCTTGGGACAGGGAGGAACACTGAAGCTTTCTTT
j_call: TRBJ2-7; clone_size: once; v_call: TRBV28; d_call: -; cdr3_aa: CASSSPPAAEKQYF; cdr3_nt: TGTGCCAGCAGTTCCCCCCCCGCGGCAGAAAAGCAGTACTTC
j_call: TRBJ2-7; clone_size: once; v_call: TRBV5-1; d_call: -; cdr3_aa: CASSPLGYEQYF; cdr3_nt: TGCGCCAGCTCCCCACTTGGCTACGAGCAGTACTTC
j_call: TRBJ1-3; clone_size: -; v_call: TRBV18; d_call: TRBD1; cdr3_aa: CASSPRDSSGNTIYF; cdr3_nt: TGTGCCAGCTCACCGCGGGACAGCTCTGGAAACACCATATATTTT
j_call: TRBJ2-7; clone_size: -; v_call: TRBV27; d_call: TRBD1; cdr3_aa: CASSSGGSEQYF; cdr3_nt: TGTGCCAGCAGTTCAGGGGGCAGCGAGCAGTACTTC
j_call: TRBJ1-1; clone_size: -; v_call: TRBV19; d_call: -; cdr3_aa: CASSIMTGGMNTEAFF; cdr3_nt: TGTGCCAGTAGTATTATGACGGGAGGGATGAACACTGAAGCTTTCTTT
j_call: TRBJ2-2; clone_size: -; v_call: TRBV5-5; d_call: -; cdr3_aa: CASSQVANTGELFF; cdr3_nt: TGTGCCAGCAGTCAGGTAGCAAACACCGGGGAGCTGTTTTTT
j_call: TRBJ1-1; clone_size: -; v_call: TRBV27; d_call: -; cdr3_aa: CASTNPGSLNTEAFF; cdr3_nt: TGTGCCAGCACCAACCCTGGGTCTTTAAACACTGAAGCTTTCTTT
j_call: TRBJ2-5; clone_size: once; v_call: TRBV5-1; d_call: -; cdr3_aa: CASSLGQGGGLRETQYF; cdr3_nt: TGCGCCAGCAGCTTGGGACAGGGAGGTGGTCTTCGGGAGACCCAGTACTTC
j_call: TRBJ1-6; clone_size: -; v_call: TRBV19; d_call: -; cdr3_aa: CASTDSESPLHF; cdr3_nt: TGTGCCAGCACGGACTCGGAGTCACCCCTCCACTTT
j_call: TRBJ1-2; clone_size: -; v_call: TRBV28; d_call: -; cdr3_aa: CASSRVGYGYTF; cdr3_nt: TGTGCCAGCAGTCGGGTAGGCTATGGCTACACCTTC
j_call: TRBJ2-3; clone_size: -; v_call: TRBV10-2; d_call: -; cdr3_aa: CASGDGGTQYF; cdr3_nt: TGCGCCAGCGGAGATGGGGGCACGCAGTATTTT
j_call: TRBJ2-7; clone_size: -; v_call: TRBV28; d_call: -; cdr3_aa: CASSASYEQYF; cdr3_nt: TGTGCCAGCAGCGCATCCTACGAGCAGTACTTC
j_call: TRBJ2-3; clone_size: -; v_call: TRBV21-1; d_call: -; cdr3_aa: CASSKVMGHLDDTQYF; cdr3_nt: TGTGCCAGCAGCAAAGTGATGGGCCACTTGGACGATACGCAGTATTTT
j_call: TRBJ2-7; clone_size: -; v_call: TRBV27; d_call: -; cdr3_aa: CASSLWAGSYEQYF; cdr3_nt: TGTGCCAGCAGTTTATGGGCGGGCTCCTACGAGCAGTACTTC
j_call: TRBJ1-1; clone_size: -; v_call: TRBV5-1; d_call: -; cdr3_aa: CASSPGGAGEAFF; cdr3_nt: TGCGCCAGCAGCCCTGGGGGGGCGGGTGAAGCTTTCTTT
j_call: TRBJ2-2; clone_size: -; v_call: TRBV2; d_call: -; cdr3_aa: CASSEARQGTGELFF; cdr3_nt: TGTGCCAGCAGTGAAGCCAGGCAGGGTACCGGGGAGCTGTTTTTT
j_call: TRBJ1-5; clone_size: -; v_call: TRBV27; d_call: -; cdr3_aa: CASSVGLRYQPQHF; cdr3_nt: TGTGCCAGCAGTGTGGGGCTCCGGTATCAGCCCCAGCATTTT
j_call: TRBJ1-4; clone_size: -; v_call: TRBV7-9; d_call: -; cdr3_aa: CASSLAPGREDGNEKLFF; cdr3_nt: TGTGCCAGCAGCTTAGCTCCAGGCAGGGAAGATGGTAATGAAAAACTGTTTTTT
j_call: TRBJ2-2; clone_size: -; v_call: TRBV28; d_call: -; cdr3_aa: CASSQPNTGELFF; cdr3_nt: TGTGCCAGCAGTCAACCGAACACCGGGGAGCTGTTTTTT
j_call: TRBJ1-3; clone_size: medium-sized; v_call: TRBV15; d_call: -; cdr3_aa: CATSGLFGAEDTIYF; cdr3_nt: TGTGCCACCAGTGGGCTGTTTGGGGCTGAAGACACCATATATTTT
j_call: TRBJ2-1; clone_size: -; v_call: TRBV11-2; d_call: -; cdr3_aa: CASSFTRANEQFF; cdr3_nt: TGTGCCAGCAGCTTTACCAGGGCGAATGAGCAGTTCTTC
j_call: TRBJ1-1; clone_size: -; v_call: TRBV6-5; d_call: TRBD1; cdr3_aa: CASSYSSGGTTEAFF; cdr3_nt: TGTGCCAGCAGTTACTCGTCAGGGGGCACGACTGAAGCTTTCTTT
j_call: TRBJ1-2; clone_size: -; v_call: TRBV6-5; d_call: -; cdr3_aa: CASSYSGGARVYGYTF; cdr3_nt: TGTGCCAGCAGTTACTCGGGGGGGGCTCGTGTCTATGGCTACACCTTC
j_call: TRBJ1-4; clone_size: -; v_call: TRBV10-1; d_call: -; cdr3_aa: CASSAPGGKLFF; cdr3_nt: TGCGCCAGCAGTGCGCCGGGCGGAAAACTGTTTTTT
j_call: TRBJ1-5; clone_size: -; v_call: TRBV28; d_call: -; cdr3_aa: CASSFQDNQPQHF; cdr3_nt: TGTGCCAGCAGTTTCCAGGATAATCAGCCCCAGCATTTT
j_call: TRBJ1-2; clone_size: -; v_call: TRBV5-6; d_call: TRBD1; cdr3_aa: CASSSQTGAHGYTF; cdr3_nt: TGTGCCAGCAGCAGCCAGACAGGGGCTCACGGCTACACCTTC
j_call: TRBJ2-2; clone_size: -; v_call: TRBV7-9; d_call: -; cdr3_aa: CASSLSTGELFF; cdr3_nt: TGTGCCAGCAGTTTGAGTACCGGGGAGCTGTTTTTT